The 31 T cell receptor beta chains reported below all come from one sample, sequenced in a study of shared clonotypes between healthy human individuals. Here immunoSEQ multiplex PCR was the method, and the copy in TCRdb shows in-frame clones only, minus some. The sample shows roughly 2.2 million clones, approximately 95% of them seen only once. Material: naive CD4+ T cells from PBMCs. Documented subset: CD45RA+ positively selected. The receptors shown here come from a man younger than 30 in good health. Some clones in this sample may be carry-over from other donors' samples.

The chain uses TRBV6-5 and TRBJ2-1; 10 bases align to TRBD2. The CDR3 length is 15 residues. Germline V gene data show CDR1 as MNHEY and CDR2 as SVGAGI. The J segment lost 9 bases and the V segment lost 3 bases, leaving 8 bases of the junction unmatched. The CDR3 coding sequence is TGTGCCAGCAGTTATGGCCTACTAGCGGGGTCTGAGCAGTTCTTC. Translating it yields CASSYGLLAGSEQFF.

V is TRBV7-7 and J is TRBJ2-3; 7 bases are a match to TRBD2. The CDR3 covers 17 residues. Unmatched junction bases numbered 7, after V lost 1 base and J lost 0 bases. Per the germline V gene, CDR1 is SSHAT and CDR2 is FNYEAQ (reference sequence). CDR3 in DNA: TGTGCCAGCAGCTTAGAGGTTGGCGGGAGAAGCACAGATACGCAGTATTTT. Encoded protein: CASSLEVGGRSTDTQYF.

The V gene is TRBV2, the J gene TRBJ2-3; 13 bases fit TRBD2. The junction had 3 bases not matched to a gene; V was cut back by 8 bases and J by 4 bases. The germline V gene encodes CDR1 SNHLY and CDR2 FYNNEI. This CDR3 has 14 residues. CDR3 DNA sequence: TGTGCCAGCGGGGGACTAGCGGGATCAGATACGCAGTATTTT. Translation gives CASGGLAGSDTQYF.

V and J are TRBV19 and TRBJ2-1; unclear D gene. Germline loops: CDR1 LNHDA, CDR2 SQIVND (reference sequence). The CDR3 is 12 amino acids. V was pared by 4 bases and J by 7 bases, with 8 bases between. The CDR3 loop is CASSTPTNEQFF. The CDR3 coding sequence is TGTGCCAGTAGTACCCCCACGAATGAGCAGTTCTTC.

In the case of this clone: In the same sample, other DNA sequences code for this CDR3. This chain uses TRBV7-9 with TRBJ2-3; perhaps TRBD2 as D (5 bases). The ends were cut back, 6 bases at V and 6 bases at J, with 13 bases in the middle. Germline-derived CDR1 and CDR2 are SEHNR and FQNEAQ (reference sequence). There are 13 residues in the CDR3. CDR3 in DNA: TGTGCCAGCAGTTCATCGGGGAGCGATACGCAGTATTTT. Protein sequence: CASSSSGSDTQYF.

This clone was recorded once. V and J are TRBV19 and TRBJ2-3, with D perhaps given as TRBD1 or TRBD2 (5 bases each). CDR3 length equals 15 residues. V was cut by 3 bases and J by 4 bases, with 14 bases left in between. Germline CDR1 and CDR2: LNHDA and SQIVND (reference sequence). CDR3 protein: CASSIRGGSPDTQYF. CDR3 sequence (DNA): TGTGCCAGTAGTATCCGGGGCGGCAGTCCAGATACGCAGTATTTT. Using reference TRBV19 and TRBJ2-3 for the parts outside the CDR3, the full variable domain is DGGITQSPKYLFRKEGQNVTLSCEQNLNHDAMYWYRQDPGQGLRLIYYSQIVNDFQKGDIAEGYSVSREKKESFPLTVTSAQKNPTAFYLCASSIRGGSPDTQYFGPGTRLTVL.

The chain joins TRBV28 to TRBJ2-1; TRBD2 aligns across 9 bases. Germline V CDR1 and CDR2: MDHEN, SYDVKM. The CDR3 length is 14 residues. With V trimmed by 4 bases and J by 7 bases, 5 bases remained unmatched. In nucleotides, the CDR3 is TGTGCCAGCAGTTCTGCGGGAGGGCGGAATGAGCAGTTCTTC. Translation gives CASSSAGGRNEQFF. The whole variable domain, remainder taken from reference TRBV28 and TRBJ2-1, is DVKVTQSSRYLVKRTGEKVFLECVQDMDHENMFWYRQDPGLGLRLIYFSYDVKMKEKGDIPEGYSVSREKKERFSLILESASTNQTSMYLCASSSAGGRNEQFFGPGTRLTVL.

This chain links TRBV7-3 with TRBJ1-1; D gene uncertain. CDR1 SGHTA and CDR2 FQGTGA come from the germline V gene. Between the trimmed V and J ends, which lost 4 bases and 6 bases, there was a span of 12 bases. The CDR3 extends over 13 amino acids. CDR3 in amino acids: CASSSRTLSEAFF. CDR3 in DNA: TGTGCCAGCAGCTCCAGGACGCTATCTGAAGCTTTCTTT.

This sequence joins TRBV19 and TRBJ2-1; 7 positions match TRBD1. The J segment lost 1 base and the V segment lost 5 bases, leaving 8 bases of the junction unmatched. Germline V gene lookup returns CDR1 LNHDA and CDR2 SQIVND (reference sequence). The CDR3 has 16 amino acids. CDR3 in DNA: TGTGCCAGTAGTTGGGGACAGCGACTTTCCTACAATGAGCAGTTCTTC. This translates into CASSWGQRLSYNEQFF. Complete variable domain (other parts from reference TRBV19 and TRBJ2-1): DGGITQSPKYLFRKEGQNVTLSCEQNLNHDAMYWYRQDPGQGLRLIYYSQIVNDFQKGDIAEGYSVSREKKESFPLTVTSAQKNPTAFYLCASSWGQRLSYNEQFFGPGTRLTVL.

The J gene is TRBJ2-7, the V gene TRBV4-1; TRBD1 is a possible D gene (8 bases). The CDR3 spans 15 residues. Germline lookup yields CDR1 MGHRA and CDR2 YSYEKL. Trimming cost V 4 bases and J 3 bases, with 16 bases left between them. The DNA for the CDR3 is TGCGCCAGCAGCCCCGGACAGGGACTAAACTACGAGCAGTACTTC. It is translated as CASSPGQGLNYEQYF.

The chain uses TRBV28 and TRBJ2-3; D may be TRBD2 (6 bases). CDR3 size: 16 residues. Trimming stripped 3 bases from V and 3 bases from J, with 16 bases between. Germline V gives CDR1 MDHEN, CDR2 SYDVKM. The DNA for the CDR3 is TGTGCCAGCAGTTTTAGAGCCAGCGGGCTTACAGATACGCAGTATTTT. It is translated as CASSFRASGLTDTQYF.

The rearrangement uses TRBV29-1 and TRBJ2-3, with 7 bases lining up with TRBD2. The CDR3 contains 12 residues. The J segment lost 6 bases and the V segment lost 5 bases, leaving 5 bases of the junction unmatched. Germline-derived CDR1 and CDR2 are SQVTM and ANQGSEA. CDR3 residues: CSVREARDTQYF. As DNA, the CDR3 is TGCAGCGTTCGGGAGGCTAGGGATACGCAGTATTTT.

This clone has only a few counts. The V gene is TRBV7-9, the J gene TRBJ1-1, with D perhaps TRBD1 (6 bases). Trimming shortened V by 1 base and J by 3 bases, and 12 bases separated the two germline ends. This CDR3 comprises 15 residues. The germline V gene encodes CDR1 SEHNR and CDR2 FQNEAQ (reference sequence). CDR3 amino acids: CASSLGVGGDTEAFF. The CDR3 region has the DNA TGTGCCAGCAGCTTAGGAGTAGGGGGGGACACTGAAGCTTTCTTT.

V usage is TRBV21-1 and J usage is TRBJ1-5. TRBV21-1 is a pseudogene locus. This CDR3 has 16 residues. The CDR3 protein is CASSKDPGSGNQPQHF. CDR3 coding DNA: TGTGCCAGCAGCAAAGATCCGGGGTCGGGCAATCAGCCCCAGCATTTT.

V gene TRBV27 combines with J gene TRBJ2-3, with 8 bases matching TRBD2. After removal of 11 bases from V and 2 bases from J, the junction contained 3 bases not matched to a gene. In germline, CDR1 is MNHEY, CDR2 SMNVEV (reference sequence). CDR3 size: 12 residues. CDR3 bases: TGTGCCGCCGGGAGGGCCACAGATACGCAGTATTTT. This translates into CAAGRATDTQYF.

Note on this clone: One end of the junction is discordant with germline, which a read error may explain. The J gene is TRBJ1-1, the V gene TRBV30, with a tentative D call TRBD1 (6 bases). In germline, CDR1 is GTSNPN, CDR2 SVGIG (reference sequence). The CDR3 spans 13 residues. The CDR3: CVWMDRLNTEAFF. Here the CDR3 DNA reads TGTGTCTGGATGGACAGACTGAACACTGAAGCTTTCTTT. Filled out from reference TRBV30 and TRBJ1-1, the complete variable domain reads SQTIHQWPATLVQPVGSPLSLECTVEGTSNPNLYWYRQAAGRGLQLLFYSVGIGQISSEVPQNLSASRPQDRQFILSSKKLLLSDSGFYLCVWMDRLNTEAFFGQGTRLTVV.

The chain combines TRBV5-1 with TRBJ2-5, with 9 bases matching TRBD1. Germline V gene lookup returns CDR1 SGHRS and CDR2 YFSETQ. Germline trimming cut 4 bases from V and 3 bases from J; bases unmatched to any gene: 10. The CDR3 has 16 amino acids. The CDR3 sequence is CASSLRQTGGKETQYF. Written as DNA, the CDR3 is TGCGCCAGCAGCCTCCGACAGACAGGGGGAAAAGAGACCCAGTACTTC.

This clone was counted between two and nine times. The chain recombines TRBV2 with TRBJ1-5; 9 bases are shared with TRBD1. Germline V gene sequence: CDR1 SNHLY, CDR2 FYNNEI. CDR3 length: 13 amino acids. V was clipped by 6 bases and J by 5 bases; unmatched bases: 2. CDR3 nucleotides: TGTGCCAGCAGGGACAGGGGAGATCAGCCCCAGCATTTT. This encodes CASRDRGDQPQHF.

As DNA, the CDR3 is TGTGCCAGCAGCTTAGCGAGGGCAGATGAGGGCTACACCTTC. Translation: CASSLARADEGYTF. The chain employs TRBV7-8 and TRBJ1-2, with D hard to call. The CDR3 length is 14 residues. V was trimmed by 0 bases and J by 8 bases, leaving 13 bases between them. Germline values: CDR1 SGHVS, CDR2 FQNEAQ.

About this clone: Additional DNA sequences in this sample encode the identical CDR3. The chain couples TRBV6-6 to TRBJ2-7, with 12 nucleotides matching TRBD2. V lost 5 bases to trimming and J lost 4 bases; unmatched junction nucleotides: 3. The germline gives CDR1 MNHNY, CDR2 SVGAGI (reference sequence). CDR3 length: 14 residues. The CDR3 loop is CASSRLAGEYEQYF. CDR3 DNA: TGTGCCAGCAGTAGACTAGCGGGAGAGTACGAGCAGTACTTC.

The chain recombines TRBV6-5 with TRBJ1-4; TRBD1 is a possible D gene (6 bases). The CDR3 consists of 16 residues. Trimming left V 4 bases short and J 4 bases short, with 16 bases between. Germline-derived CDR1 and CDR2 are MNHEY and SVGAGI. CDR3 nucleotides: TGTGCCAGCAGTTCCCTCGGACAGTCCTATAATGAAAAACTGTTTTTT. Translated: CASSSLGQSYNEKLFF.

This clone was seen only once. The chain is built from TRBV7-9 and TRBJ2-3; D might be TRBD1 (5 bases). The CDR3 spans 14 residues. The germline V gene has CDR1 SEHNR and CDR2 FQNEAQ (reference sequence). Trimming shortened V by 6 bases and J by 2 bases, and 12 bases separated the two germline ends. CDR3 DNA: TGTGCCAGCAGATCAGGGCTTTTCACAGATACGCAGTATTTT. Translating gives CASRSGLFTDTQYF.

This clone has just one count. DNA of the CDR3: TGTGCCAGCAGCTACCCAGACCGGACAGGGTGGGACTATGGCTACACCTTC. Translation gives CASSYPDRTGWDYGYTF. This chain connects TRBV7-3 to TRBJ1-2; 8 bases are shared with TRBD1. With V trimmed by 4 bases and J by 3 bases, 13 bases remained unmatched. The CDR3 extends over 17 amino acids. Germline values: CDR1 SGHTA, CDR2 FQGTGA.

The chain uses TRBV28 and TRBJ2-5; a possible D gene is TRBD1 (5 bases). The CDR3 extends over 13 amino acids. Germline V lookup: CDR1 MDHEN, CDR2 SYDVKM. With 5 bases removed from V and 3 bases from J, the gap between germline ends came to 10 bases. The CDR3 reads CASSADSKETQYF. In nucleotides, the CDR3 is TGTGCCAGCAGTGCCGACAGTAAAGAGACCCAGTACTTC.

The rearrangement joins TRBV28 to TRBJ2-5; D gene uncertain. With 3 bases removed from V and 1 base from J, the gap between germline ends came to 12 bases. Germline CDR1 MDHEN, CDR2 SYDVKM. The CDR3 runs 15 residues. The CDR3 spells CASSFIGLGQETQYF. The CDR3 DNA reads TGTGCCAGCAGTTTCATAGGGTTGGGCCAAGAGACCCAGTACTTC.

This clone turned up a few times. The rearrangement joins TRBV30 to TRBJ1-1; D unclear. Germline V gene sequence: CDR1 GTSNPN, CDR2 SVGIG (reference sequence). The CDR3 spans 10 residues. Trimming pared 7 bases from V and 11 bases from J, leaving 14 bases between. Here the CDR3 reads CASDDLGAFF. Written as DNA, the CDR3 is TGTGCCTCGGATGATCTGGGTGCTTTCTTT.

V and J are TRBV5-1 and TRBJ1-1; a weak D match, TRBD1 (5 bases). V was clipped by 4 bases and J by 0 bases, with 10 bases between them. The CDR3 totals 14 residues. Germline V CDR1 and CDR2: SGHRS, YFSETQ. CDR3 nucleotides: TGCGCCAGCAGCATCAGGGTTATGAACACTGAAGCTTTCTTT. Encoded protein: CASSIRVMNTEAFF.

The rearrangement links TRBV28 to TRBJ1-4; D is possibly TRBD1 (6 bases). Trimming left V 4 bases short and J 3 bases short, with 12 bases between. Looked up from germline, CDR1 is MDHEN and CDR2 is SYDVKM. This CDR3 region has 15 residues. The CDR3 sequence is CASSSRGLANEKLFF. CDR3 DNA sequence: TGTGCCAGCAGTTCCCGGGGGCTGGCTAATGAAAAACTGTTTTTT. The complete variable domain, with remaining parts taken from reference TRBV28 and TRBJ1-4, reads DVKVTQSSRYLVKRTGEKVFLECVQDMDHENMFWYRQDPGLGLRLIYFSYDVKMKEKGDIPEGYSVSREKKERFSLILESASTNQTSMYLCASSSRGLANEKLFFGSGTQLSVL.

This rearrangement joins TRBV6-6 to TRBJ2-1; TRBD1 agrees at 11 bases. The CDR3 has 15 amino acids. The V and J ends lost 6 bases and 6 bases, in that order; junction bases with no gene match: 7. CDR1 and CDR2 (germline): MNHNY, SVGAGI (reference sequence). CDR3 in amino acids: CASSWTGGGGNEQFF. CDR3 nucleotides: TGTGCCAGCAGCTGGACAGGGGGCGGGGGCAATGAGCAGTTCTTC.

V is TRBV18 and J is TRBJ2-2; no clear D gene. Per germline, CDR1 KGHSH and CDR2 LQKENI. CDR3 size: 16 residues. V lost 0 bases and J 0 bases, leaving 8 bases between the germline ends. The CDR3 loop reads CASSPPSKTNTGELFF. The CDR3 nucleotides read TGTGCCAGCTCACCACCGAGCAAAACGAACACCGGGGAGCTGTTTTTT.

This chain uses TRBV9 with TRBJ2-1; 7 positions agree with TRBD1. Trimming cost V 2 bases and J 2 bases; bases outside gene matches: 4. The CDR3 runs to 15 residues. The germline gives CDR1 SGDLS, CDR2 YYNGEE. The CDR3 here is CASSVTGQPYNEQFF. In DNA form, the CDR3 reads TGTGCCAGCAGCGTGACGGGACAGCCCTACAATGAGCAGTTCTTC.